This T cell receptor beta chain comes out of a study of blood T cell repertoires in COVID-19. Overall study context: There were acute and convalescent COVID-19 samples, and they came from the United States, Italy and Spain. PBMCs, B-cell-depleted T cells, or T cells provided the cDNA or gDNA that made up the material.

Trimming took 6 bases from V and 2 from J; bases not matched to a gene: 1. Per germline, CDR1 SQVTM and CDR2 ANQGSEA. CDR3 length equals 11 residues. Study processing details: Estimation of nucleated cell counts was performed using reference gene primer amplification. TCRdb's copy holds only in-frame clones and misses some; the assay was immunoSEQ multiplex PCR. Clonal size and the V and J genes are those of that table, whereas D and trimming came from the DNA. Altogether 300,000 to 350,000 clones are present, roughly 89% being singletons, with the ten largest covering approximately 4.1%. The V call is TRBV29-1, the J call TRBJ2-7; 7 bases are shared with TRBD1. The TCR sequence derives from a woman aged 55-69 years with COVID-19, enrolled during active disease. The material sequenced was peripheral blood. The CDR3 sequence: CSVTGTYEQYF. The DNA for the CDR3 is TGCAGCGTGACAGGGACCTACGAGCAGTACTTC.